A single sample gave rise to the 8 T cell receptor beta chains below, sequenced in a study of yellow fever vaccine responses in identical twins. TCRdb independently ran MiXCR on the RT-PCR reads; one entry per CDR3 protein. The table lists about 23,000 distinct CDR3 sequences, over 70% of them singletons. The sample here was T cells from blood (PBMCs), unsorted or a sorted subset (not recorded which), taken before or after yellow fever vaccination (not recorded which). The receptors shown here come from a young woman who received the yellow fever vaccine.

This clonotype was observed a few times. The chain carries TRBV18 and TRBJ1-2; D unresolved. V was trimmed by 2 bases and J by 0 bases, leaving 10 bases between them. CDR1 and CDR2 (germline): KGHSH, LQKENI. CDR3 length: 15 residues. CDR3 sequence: CASSPEAVPNYGYTF. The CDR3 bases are TGTGCCAGCTCACCAGAGGCAGTTCCTAACTATGGCTACACCTTC.

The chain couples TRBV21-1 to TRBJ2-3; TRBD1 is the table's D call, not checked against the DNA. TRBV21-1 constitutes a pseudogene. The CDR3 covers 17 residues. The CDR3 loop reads CASSKGPGAPRTDTQYF. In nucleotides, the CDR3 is TGTGCCAGCAGCAAAGGCCCTGGCGCCCCCCGCACAGATACGCAGTATTTT.

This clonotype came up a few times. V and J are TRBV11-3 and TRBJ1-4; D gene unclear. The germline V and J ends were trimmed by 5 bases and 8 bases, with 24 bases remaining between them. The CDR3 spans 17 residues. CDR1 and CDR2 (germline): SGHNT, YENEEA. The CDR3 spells CASSPSMLDSTREKLFF. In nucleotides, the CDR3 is TGTGCCAGCAGCCCATCCATGTTGGACTCAACCCGGGAAAAACTGTTTTTT.

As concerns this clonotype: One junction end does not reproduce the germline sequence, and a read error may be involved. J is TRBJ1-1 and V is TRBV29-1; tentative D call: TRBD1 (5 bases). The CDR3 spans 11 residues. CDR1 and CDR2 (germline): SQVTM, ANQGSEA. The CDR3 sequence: CSVPSAGEAVF. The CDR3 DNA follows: TGCAGCGTTCCCAGCGCGGGGGAAGCTGTCTTT.

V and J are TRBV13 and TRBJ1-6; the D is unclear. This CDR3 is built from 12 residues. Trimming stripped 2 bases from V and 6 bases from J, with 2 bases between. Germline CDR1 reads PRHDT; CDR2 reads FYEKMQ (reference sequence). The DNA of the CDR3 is TGTGCCAGCAGCTTACGTAATTCACCCCTCCACTTT. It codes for CASSLRNSPLHF.

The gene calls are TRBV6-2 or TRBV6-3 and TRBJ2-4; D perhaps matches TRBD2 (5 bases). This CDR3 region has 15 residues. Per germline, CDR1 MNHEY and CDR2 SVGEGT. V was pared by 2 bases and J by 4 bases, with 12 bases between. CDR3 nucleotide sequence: TGTGCCAGCAGTTACGGCGGTAGCGTAAAAAACATTCAGTACTTC. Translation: CASSYGGSVKNIQYF.

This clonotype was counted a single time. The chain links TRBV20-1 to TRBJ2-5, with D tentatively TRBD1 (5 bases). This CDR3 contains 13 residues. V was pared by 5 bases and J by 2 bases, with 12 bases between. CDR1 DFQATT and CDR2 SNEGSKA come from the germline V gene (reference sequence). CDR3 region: CSAHRTSQETQYF. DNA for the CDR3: TGCAGTGCTCACAGGACCAGTCAAGAGACCCAGTACTTC.

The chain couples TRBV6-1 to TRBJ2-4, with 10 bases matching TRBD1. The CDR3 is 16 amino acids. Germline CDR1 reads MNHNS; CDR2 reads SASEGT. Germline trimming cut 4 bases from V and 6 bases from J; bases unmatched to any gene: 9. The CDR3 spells CASSAFGTGEPNIQYF. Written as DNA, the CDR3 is TGTGCCAGCAGTGCATTCGGGACAGGGGAGCCAAACATTCAGTACTTC.